A single sample is the source of the 3 T cell receptor beta chains below, sequenced in a study of blood T cell repertoires in COVID-19. TCRdb's copy holds only in-frame clones and misses some; the assay was immunoSEQ multiplex PCR. The sample yields under 200,000 clones, roughly 84% seen once. The sample comprised peripheral blood. The receptors shown here come from an older woman with acute or convalescent COVID-19.

The CDR3 region is CASSVTGPHQPQHF. DNA for the CDR3: TGTGCCAGTAGTGTGACAGGCCCCCATCAGCCCCAGCATTTT. V gene TRBV19 combines with J gene TRBJ1-5; the D gene is possibly TRBD1 (6 bases). The CDR3 spans 14 residues. The germline V and J ends were trimmed by 5 bases and 5 bases, with 13 bases remaining between them. Germline V CDR1 and CDR2: LNHDA, SQIVND (reference sequence).

The gene calls are TRBV7-2 and TRBJ1-6, with 7 bases matching TRBD1. Trimming cost V 5 bases and J 9 bases; bases outside gene matches: 7. Per the germline V gene, CDR1 is SGHTA and CDR2 is FQGNSA. The CDR3 is made up of 14 amino acids. The CDR3 coding sequence is TGTGCCAGCAGCCGGGGACAGTCAGTTTCACCCCTCCACTTT. Translation gives CASSRGQSVSPLHF. The full variable domain, its missing parts supplied by reference TRBV7-2 and TRBJ1-6, is GAGVSQSPSNKVTEKGKDVELRCDPISGHTALYWYRQSLGQGLEFLIYFQGNSAPDKSGLPSDRFSAERTGGSVSTLTIQRTQQEDSAVYLCASSRGQSVSPLHFGNGTRLTVT.

V is TRBV12-3 or TRBV12-4 and J is TRBJ1-6; D not certain. The CDR3 is 13 residues long. V shed 3 bases and J shed 5 bases, with 5 bases lying between them. The CDR3 bases are TGTGCCAGCAGTTTCCTTAATAATTCACCCCTCCACTTT. Protein product: CASSFLNNSPLHF.